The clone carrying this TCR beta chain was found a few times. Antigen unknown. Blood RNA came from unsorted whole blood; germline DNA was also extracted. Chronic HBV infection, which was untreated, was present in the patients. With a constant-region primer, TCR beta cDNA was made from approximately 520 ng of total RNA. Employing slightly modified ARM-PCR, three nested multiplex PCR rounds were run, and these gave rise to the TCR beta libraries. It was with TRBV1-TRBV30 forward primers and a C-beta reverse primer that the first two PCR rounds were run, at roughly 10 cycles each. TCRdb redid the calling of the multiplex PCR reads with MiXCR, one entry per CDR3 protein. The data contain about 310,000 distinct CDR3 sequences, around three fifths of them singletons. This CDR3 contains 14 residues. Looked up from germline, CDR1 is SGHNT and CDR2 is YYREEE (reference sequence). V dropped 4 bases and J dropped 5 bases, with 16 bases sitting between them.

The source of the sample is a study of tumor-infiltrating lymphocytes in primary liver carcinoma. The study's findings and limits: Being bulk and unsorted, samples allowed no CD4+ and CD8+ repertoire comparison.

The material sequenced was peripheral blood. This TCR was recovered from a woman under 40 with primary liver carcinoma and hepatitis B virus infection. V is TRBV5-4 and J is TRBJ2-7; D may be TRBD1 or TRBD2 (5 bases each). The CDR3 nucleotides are TGTGCCAGCAGCCCCCCGGGCAGGGAGCACGAGCAGTACTTC. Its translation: CASSPPGREHEQYF.